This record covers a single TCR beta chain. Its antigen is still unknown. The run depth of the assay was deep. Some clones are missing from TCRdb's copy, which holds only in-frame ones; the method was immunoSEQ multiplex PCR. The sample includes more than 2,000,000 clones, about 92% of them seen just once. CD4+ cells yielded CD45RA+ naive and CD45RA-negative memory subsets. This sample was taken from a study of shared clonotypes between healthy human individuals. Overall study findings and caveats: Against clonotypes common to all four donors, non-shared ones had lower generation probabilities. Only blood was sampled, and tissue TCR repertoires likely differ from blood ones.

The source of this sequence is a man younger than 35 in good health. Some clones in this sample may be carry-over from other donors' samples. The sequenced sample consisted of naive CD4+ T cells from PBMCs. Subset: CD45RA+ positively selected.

CDR3 loop: CASTKKGVSTEAFF. For the CDR3, the DNA is TGTGCCAGCACGAAAAAGGGGGTTAGCACGGAAGCTTTCTTT. The chain combines TRBV25-1 with TRBJ1-1, with D perhaps matching TRBD1 (6 bases). This CDR3 has 14 amino acids. V lost 7 bases to trimming and J lost 8 bases, with 20 bases between them. The germline V gene encodes CDR1 MGHDK and CDR2 SYGVNS.